Listed here is a single T cell receptor (beta chain). These data originate in a study of blood T cell repertoires in COVID-19. In the study overall: The samples span acute and convalescent COVID-19 from the United States, Italy and Spain. PBMCs, B-cell-depleted T cells, or T cells provided the cDNA or gDNA that made up the material.

TCRdb keeps only in-frame clones here, not all; method: immunoSEQ multiplex PCR. The data hold roughly 87,000 clones, with approximately 85% observed a single time. V gave up 1 base and J gave up 4 bases, with 25 bases separating them. This CDR3 has 19 amino acids. Germline lookup yields CDR1 MNHEY and CDR2 SMNVEV (reference sequence). V is TRBV27 and J is TRBJ1-1; a possible D gene is TRBD1 (6 bases). Sequenced material: peripheral blood. The receptor comes from an elderly woman with COVID-19, enrolled during active disease. In DNA form, the CDR3 reads TGTGCCAGCAGTTTATACTTTTGGCCAGGGGAGCGAGATGGCACTGAAGCTTTCTTT. This sequence encodes CASSLYFWPGERDGTEAFF.